This T cell receptor beta chain appears in the sequencing data of a study of shared clonotypes between healthy human individuals. In the original workflow: Junction-only immunoSEQ sequences carried no quality scores, so filtering differed. Here immunoSEQ multiplex PCR was the method, and the copy in TCRdb shows in-frame clones only, minus some. V, J and clone size are taken as reported in that table, and D and trimming were inferred from the DNA itself. The sample consists of 200,000 to 250,000 clones, 65% of them appearing once. Sequences were obtained from memory CD4+ T cells sorted from blood. Indicated subset: CD45RA-negative fraction. The TCR comes from a man aged 25-45 years in good health.

The CDR3 is CATQSGTGGEETQYF. CDR3 coding DNA: TGTGCCACGCAATCCGGGACAGGGGGCGAAGAGACCCAGTACTTC. The chain uses TRBV6-6 and TRBJ2-5; the match to TRBD1 covers 12 bases. V lost 10 bases to trimming and J lost 3 bases; unmatched junction nucleotides: 9. This CDR3 region has 15 residues. Germline CDR1 and CDR2: MNHNY and SVGAGI (reference sequence).